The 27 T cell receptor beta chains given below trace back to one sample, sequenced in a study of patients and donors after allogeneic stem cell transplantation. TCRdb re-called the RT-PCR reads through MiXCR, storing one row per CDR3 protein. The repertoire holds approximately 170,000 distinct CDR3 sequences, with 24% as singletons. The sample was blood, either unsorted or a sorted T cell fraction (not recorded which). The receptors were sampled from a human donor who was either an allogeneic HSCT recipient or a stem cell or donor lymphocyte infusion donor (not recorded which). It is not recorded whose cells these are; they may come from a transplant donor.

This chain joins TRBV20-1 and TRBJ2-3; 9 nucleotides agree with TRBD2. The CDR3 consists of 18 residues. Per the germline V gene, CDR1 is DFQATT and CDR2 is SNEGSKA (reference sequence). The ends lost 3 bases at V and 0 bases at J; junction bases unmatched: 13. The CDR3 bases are TGCAGTGCTAGGCCCCCAGCGGGGGGTCGACTTAGCACAGATACGCAGTATTTT. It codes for CSARPPAGGRLSTDTQYF.

The CDR3 region is CASSSGLVWHEQYF. CDR3 nucleotide sequence: TGCGCCAGCAGCTCCGGACTAGTCTGGCACGAGCAGTACTTC. The rearrangement joins TRBV5-1 to TRBJ2-7, with 7 bases identical to TRBD2. The length of the CDR3 is 14 residues. The V and J ends lost 3 bases and 5 bases, in that order; junction bases with no gene match: 8. CDR1 is SGHRS and CDR2 is YFSETQ in the germline V gene.

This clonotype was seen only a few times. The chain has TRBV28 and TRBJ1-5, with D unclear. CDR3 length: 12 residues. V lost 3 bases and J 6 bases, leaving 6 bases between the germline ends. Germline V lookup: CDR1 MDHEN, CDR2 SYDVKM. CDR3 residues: CASSLWSQPQHF. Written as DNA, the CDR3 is TGTGCCAGCAGTTTGTGGAGTCAGCCCCAGCATTTT.

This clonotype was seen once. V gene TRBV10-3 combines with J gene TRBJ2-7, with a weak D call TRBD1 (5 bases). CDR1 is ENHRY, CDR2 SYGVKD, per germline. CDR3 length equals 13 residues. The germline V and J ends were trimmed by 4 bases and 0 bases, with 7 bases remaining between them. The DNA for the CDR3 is TGTGCCATCAGTGTACAGGACTCCTACGAGCAGTACTTC. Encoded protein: CAISVQDSYEQYF.

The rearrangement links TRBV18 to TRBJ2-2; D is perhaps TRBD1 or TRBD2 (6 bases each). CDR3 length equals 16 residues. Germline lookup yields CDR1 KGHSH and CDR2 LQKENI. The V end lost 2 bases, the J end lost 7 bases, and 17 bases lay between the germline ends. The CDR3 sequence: CASSPAGHGSGGELFF. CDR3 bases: TGTGCCAGCTCACCAGCGGGACACGGCAGTGGCGGGGAGCTGTTTTTT.

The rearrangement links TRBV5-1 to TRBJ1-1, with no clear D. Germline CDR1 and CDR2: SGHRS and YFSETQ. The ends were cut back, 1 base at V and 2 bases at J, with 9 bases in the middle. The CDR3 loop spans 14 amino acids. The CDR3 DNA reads TGCGCCAGCAGCTTGTTGTCAGCCAACACTGAAGCTTTCTTT. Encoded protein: CASSLLSANTEAFF.

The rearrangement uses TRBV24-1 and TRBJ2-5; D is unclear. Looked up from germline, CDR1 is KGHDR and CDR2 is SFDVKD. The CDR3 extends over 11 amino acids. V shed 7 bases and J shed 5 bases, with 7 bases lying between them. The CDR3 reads CATSLGETQYF. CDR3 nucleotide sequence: TGTGCCACCAGCCTTGGGGAGACCCAGTACTTC.

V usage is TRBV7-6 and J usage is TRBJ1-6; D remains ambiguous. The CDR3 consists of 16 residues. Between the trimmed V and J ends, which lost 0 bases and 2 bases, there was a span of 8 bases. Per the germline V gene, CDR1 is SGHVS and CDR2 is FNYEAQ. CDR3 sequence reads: CASSLAGRAYNSPLHF. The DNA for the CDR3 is TGTGCCAGCAGCTTAGCGGGCCGAGCCTATAATTCACCCCTCCACTTT.

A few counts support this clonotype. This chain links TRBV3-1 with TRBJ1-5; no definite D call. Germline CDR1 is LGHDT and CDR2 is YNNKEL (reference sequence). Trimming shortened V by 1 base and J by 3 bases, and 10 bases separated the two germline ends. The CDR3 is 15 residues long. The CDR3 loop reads CASSQGFGDNQPQHF. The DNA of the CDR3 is TGTGCCAGCAGCCAAGGTTTTGGGGACAATCAGCCCCAGCATTTT.

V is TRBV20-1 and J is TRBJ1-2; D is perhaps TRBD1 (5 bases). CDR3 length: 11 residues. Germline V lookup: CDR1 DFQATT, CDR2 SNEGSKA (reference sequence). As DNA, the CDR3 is TGCATCCCAGGGCTTAACTATGGCTACACCTTC. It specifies CIPGLNYGYTF.

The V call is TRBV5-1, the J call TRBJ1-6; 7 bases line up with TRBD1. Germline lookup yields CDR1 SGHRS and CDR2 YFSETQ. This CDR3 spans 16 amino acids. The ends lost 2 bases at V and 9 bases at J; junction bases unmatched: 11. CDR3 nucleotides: TGCGCCAGCAGCTTTGATCCCGGGACAGTTAGTTCACCCCTCCACTTT. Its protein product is CASSFDPGTVSSPLHF.

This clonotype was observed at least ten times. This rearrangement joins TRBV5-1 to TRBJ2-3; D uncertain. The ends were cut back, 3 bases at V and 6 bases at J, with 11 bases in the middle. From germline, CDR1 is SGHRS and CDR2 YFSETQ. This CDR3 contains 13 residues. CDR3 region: CASSSPGWDTQYF. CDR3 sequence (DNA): TGCGCCAGCAGCTCTCCCGGGTGGGATACGCAGTATTTT. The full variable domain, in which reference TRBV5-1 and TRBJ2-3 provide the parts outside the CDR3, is KAGVTQTPRYLIKTRGQQVTLSCSPISGHRSVSWYQQTPGQGLQFLFEYFSETQRNKGNFPGRFSGRQFSNSRSEMNVSTLELGDSALYLCASSSPGWDTQYFGPGTRLTVL.

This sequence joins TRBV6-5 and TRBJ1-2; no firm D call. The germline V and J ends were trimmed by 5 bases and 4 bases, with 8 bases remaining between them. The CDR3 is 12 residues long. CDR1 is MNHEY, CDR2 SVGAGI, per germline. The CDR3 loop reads CASSRQSYGYTF. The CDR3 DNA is TGTGCCAGCAGTCGCCAGTCCTATGGCTACACCTTC.

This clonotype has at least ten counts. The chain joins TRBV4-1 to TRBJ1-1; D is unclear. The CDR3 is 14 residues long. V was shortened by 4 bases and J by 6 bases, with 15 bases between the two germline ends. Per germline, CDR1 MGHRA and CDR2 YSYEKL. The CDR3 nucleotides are TGCGCCAGCAGCCGATACCTTCTAGTTGCTGAAGCTTTCTTT. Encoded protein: CASSRYLLVAEAFF.

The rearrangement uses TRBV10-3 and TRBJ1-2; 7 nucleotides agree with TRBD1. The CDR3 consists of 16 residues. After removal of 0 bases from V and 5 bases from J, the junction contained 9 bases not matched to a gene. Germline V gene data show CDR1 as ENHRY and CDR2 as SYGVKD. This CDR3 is CAISESEGRGPYGYTF. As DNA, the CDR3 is TGTGCCATCAGTGAGTCTGAGGGGAGGGGGCCTTATGGCTACACCTTC.

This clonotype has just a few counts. CDR3 coding DNA: TGTGCCAGCAGCCCAAGTCTGGGGACTGAAGCTTTCTTT. This sequence encodes CASSPSLGTEAFF. This chain joins TRBV9 and TRBJ1-1, with unresolved D. CDR3 length: 13 residues. CDR1 is SGDLS, CDR2 YYNGEE, per germline. The ends were cut back, 4 bases at V and 5 bases at J, with 12 bases in the middle.

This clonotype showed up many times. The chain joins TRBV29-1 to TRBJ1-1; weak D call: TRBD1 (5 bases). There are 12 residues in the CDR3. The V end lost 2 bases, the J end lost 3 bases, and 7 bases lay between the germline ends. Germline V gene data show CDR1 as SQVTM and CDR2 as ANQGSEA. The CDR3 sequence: CSVEWGHTEAFF. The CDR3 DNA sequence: TGCAGCGTTGAATGGGGCCACACTGAAGCTTTCTTT.

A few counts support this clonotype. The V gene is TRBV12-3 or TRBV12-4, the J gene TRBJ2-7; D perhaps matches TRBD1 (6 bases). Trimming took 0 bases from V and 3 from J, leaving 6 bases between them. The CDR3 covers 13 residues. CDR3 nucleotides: TGTGCCAGCAGTTTAGCCAGGGGCTACGAGCAGTACTTC. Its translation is CASSLARGYEQYF.

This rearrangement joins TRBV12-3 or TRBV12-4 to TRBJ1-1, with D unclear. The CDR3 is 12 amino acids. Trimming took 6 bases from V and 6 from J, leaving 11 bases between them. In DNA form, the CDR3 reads TGTGCCAGCAGCCCCAAGTTCGCTGAAGCTTTCTTT. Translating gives CASSPKFAEAFF.

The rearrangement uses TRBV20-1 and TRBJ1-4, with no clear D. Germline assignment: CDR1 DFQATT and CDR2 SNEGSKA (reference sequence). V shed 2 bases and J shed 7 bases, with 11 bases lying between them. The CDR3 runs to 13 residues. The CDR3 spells CSARCGWSEKLFF. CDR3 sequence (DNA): TGCAGTGCTAGATGCGGCTGGAGTGAAAAACTGTTTTTT.

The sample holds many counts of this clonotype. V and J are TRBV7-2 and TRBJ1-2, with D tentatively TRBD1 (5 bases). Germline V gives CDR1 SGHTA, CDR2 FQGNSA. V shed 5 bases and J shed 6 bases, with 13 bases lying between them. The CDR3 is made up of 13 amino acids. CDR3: CASSQMTDNGYTF. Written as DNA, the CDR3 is TGTGCCAGCAGCCAAATGACGGACAATGGCTACACCTTC.

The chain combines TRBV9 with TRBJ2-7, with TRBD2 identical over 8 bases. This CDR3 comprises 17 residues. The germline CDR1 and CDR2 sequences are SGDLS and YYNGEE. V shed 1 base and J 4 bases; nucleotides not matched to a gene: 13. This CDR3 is CASSVTAGASGIYEQYF. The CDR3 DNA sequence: TGTGCCAGCAGCGTAACAGCGGGGGCCTCCGGAATATACGAGCAGTACTTC.

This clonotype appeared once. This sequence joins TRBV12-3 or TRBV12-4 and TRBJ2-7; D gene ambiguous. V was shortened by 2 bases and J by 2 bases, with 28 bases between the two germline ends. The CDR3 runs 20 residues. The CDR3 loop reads CASSLSATRLETVKPYEQYF. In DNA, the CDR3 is TGTGCCAGCAGTTTATCGGCCACGCGTTTGGAGACGGTTAAGCCCTACGAGCAGTACTTC.

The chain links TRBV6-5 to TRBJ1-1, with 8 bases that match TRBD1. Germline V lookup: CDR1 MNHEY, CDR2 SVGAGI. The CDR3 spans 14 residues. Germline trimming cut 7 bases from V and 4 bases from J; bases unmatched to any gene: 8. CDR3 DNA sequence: TGTGCCAGCACCATGGACAGGGCGGGCACTGAAGCTTTCTTT. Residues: CASTMDRAGTEAFF.

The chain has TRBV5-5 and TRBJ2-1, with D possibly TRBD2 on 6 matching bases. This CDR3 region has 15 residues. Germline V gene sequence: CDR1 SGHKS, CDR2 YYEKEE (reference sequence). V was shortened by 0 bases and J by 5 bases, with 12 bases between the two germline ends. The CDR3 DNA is TGTGCCAGCAGCTTGGTGGAGGGGAATAACAATGAGCAGTTCTTC. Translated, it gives CASSLVEGNNNEQFF.

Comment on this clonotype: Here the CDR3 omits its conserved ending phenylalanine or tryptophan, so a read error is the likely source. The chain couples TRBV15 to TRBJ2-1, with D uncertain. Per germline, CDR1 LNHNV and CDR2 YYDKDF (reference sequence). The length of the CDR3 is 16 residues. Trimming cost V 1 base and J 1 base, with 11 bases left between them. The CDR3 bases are TGTGCCACCAGCAGAGCTCCCAGCGTGTCCTACAATGAGCAGTTCATC. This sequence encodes CATSRAPSVSYNEQFI.

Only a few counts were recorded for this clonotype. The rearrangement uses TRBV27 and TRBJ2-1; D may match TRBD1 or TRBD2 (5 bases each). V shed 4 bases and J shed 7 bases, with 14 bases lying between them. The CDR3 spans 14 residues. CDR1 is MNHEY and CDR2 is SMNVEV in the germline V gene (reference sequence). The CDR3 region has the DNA TGTGCCAGCAGTTGGGCTGGGGGAAGGAATGAGCAGTTCTTC. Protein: CASSWAGGRNEQFF.